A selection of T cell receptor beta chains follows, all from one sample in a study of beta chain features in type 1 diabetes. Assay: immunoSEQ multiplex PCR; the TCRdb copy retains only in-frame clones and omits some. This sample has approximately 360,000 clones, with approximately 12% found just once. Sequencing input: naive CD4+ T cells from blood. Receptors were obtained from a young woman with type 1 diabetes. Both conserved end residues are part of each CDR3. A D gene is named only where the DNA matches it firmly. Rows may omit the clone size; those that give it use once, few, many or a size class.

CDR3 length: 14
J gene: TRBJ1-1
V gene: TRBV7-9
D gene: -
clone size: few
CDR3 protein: CASSSYRVNTEAFF
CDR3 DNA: TGTGCCAGCAGCTCGTACAGGGTGAACACTGAAGCTTTCTTT

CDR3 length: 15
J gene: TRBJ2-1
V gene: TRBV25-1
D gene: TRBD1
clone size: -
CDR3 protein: CASSASDRLSNEQFF
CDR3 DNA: TGTGCCAGCAGTGCTTCGGACAGGCTATCAAATGAGCAGTTCTTC

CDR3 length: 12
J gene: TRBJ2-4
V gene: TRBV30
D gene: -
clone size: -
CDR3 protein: CAWRPGGSIQYF
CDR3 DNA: TGTGCCTGGAGACCGGGTGGGAGCATTCAGTACTTC

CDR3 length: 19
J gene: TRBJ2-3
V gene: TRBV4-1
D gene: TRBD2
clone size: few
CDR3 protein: CASSQGPLRLAGVADTQYF
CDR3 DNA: TGCGCCAGCAGCCAAGGTCCCCTTCGACTAGCGGGAGTAGCAGATACGCAGTATTTT

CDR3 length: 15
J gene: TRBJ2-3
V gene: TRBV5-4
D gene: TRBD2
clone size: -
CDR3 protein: CASSLTSGLTDTQYF
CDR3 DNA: TGTGCCAGCAGCCTTACTAGCGGGCTCACAGATACGCAGTATTTT

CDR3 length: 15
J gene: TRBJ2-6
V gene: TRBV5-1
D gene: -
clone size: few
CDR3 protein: CASSLAVSGANVLTF
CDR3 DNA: TGCGCCAGCAGCTTGGCCGTCTCTGGGGCCAACGTCCTGACTTTC

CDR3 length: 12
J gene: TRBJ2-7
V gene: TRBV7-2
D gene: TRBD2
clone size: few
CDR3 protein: CASGAGSYEQYF
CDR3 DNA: TGTGCCAGCGGAGCGGGATCCTACGAGCAGTACTTC

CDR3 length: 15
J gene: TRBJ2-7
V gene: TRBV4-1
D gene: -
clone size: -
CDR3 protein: CASSPERAPAYEQYF
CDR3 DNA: TGCGCCAGCAGCCCAGAGAGGGCCCCCGCCTACGAGCAGTACTTC

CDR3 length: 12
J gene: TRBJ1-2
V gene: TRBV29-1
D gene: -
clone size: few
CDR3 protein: CSVEVLGGGYTF
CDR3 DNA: TGCAGCGTTGAAGTCCTAGGTGGGGGCTACACCTTC

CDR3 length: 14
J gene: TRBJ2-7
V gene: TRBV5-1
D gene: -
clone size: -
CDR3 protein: CASSLVEGPYEQYF
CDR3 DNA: TGCGCCAGCAGCTTGGTGGAGGGCCCCTACGAGCAGTACTTC

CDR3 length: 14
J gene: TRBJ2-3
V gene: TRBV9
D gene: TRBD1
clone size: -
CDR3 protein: CASSPDRGKDTQYF
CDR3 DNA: TGTGCCAGCAGCCCCGACAGGGGAAAAGATACGCAGTATTTT

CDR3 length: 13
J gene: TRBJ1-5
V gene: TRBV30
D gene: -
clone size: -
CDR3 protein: CAWSVQTDQPQHF
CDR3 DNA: TGTGCCTGGAGTGTACAGACCGATCAGCCCCAGCATTTT

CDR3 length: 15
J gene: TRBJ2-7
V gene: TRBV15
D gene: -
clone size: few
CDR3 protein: CATSRDRGNGYEQYF
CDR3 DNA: TGTGCCACCAGCAGAGATCGGGGAAACGGCTACGAGCAGTACTTC

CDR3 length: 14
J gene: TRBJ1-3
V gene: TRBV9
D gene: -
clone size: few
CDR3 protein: CASTRGRGGNTIYF
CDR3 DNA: TGTGCCAGCACACGGGGGAGAGGTGGAAACACCATATATTTT

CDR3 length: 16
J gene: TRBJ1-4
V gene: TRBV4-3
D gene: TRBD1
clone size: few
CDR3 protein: CASSQSTGGSGEKLFF
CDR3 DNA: TGCGCCAGCAGCCAATCGACAGGGGGCTCGGGTGAAAAACTGTTTTTT

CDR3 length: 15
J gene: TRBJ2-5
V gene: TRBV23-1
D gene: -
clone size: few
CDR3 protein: CASSFPGAGRETQYF
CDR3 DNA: TGCGCCAGCAGTTTCCCCGGGGCGGGAAGGGAGACCCAGTACTTC

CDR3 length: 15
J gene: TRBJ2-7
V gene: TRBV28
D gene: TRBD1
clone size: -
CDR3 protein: CASRRGQGLIYEQYF
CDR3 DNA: TGTGCCAGCAGACGTGGACAGGGACTGATCTACGAGCAGTACTTC

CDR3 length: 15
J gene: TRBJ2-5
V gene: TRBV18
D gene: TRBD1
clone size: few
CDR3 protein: CASSPATGGAETQYF
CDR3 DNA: TGTGCCAGCTCACCTGCTACAGGGGGCGCGGAGACCCAGTACTTC

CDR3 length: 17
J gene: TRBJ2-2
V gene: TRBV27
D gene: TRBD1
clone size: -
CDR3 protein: CASSLRTSGTGPGELFF
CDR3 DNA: TGTGCCAGCAGTTTAAGAACCTCCGGGACAGGGCCCGGGGAGCTGTTTTTT

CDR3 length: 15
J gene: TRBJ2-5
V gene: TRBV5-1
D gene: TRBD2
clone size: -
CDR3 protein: CASSLHASGLETQYF
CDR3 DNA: TGCGCCAGCAGCTTGCATGCTAGCGGCCTGGAGACCCAGTACTTC

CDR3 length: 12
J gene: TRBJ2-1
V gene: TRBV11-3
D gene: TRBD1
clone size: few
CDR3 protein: CASSRTGDEQFF
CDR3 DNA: TGTGCCAGCAGTCGGACAGGGGATGAGCAGTTCTTC

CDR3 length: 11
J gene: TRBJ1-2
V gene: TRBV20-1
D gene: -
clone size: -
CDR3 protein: CSARGGNGYTF
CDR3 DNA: TGCAGTGCTAGGGGGGGAAATGGCTACACCTTC

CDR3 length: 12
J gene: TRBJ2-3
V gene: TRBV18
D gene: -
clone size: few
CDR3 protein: CASSPYTDTQYF
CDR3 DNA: TGTGCCAGCTCACCTTACACAGATACGCAGTATTTT

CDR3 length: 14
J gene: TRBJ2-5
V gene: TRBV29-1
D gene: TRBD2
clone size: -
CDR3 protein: CSVEASGRWETQYF
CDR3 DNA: TGCAGCGTTGAAGCTAGCGGGAGGTGGGAGACCCAGTACTTC

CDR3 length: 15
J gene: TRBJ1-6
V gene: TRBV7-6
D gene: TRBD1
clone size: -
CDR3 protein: CASSSDTGDNSPLHF
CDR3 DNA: TGTGCCAGCAGCTCTGACACAGGGGATAATTCACCCCTCCACTTT

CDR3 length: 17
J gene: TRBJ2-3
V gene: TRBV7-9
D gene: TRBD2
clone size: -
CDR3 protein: CASSMAGGTSGTDTQYF
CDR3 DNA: TGTGCCAGCAGTATGGCTGGTGGGACTAGCGGGACAGATACGCAGTATTTT

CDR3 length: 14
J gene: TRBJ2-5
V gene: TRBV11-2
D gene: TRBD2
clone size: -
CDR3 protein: CASSRLATQETQYF
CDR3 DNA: TGTGCCAGCAGCCGACTAGCTACCCAAGAGACCCAGTACTTC

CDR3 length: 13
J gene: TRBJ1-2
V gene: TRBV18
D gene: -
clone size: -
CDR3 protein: CASSPPGVYGYTF
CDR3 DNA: TGTGCCAGCTCACCACCCGGGGTATATGGCTACACCTTC

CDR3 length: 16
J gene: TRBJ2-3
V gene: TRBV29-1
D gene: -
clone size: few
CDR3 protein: CSVGRGGGGYTDTQYF
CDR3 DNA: TGCAGCGTTGGACGGGGGGGAGGGGGCTACACAGATACGCAGTATTTT

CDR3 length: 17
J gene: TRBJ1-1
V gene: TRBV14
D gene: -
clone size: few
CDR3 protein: CASSQGKRSGRDTEAFF
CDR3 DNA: TGTGCCAGCAGCCAAGGAAAAAGGTCAGGGAGGGACACTGAAGCTTTCTTT

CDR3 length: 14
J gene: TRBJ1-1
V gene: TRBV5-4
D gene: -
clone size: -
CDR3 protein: CASSLEWARTEAFF
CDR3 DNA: TGTGCCAGCAGCTTGGAGTGGGCCCGCACTGAAGCTTTCTTT

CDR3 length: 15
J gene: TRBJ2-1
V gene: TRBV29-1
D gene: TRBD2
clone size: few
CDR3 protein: CSVLNRLAGGNEQFF
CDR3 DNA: TGCAGCGTTCTCAATCGACTAGCGGGAGGCAATGAGCAGTTCTTC

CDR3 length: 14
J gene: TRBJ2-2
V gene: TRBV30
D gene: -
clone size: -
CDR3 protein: CAWSVWALTGELFF
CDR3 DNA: TGTGCCTGGAGTGTATGGGCCCTCACCGGGGAGCTGTTTTTT

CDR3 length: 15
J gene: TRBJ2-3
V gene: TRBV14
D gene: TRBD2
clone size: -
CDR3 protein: CASSQVPGGADTQYF
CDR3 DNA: TGTGCCAGCAGCCAAGTTCCGGGAGGGGCAGATACGCAGTATTTT

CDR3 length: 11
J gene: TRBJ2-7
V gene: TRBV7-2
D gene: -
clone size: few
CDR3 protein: CASSSYYEQYF
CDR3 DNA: TGTGCCAGCAGCTCCTACTACGAGCAGTACTTC

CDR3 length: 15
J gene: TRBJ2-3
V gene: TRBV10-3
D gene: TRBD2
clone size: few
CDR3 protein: CAISDAGGRTDTQYF
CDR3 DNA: TGTGCCATCAGTGACGCGGGGGGGCGAACAGATACGCAGTATTTT

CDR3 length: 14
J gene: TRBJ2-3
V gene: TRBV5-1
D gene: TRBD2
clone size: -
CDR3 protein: CASSPGRAPDTQYF
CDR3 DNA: TGCGCCAGCAGCCCAGGGAGGGCCCCAGATACGCAGTATTTT

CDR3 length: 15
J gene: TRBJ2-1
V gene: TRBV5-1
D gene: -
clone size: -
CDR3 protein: CASSERTDTFNEQFF
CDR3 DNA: TGCGCCAGCAGCGAACGGACAGATACCTTCAATGAGCAGTTCTTC

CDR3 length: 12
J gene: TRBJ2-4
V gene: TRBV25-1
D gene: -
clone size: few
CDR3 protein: CASSDVRDIQYF
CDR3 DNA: TGTGCCAGCAGCGATGTGAGGGACATTCAGTACTTC

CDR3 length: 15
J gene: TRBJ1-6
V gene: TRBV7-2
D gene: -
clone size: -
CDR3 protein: CASSLLQGRDSPLHF
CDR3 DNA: TGTGCCAGCAGCTTGCTTCAGGGTAGGGATTCACCCCTCCACTTT

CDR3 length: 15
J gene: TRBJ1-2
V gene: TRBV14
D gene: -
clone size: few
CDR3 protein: CASSQDSGHGYGYTF
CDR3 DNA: TGTGCCAGCAGCCAAGATTCTGGGCACGGCTATGGCTACACCTTC

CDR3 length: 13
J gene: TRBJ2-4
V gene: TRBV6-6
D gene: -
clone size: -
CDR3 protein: CASTPTGKNIQYF
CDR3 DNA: TGTGCCAGCACCCCCACGGGTAAAAACATTCAGTACTTC

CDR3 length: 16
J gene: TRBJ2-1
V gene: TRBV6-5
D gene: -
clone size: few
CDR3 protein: CASSYLGGTSYNEQFF
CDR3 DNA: TGTGCCAGCAGTTACCTGGGGGGGACATCCTACAATGAGCAGTTCTTC

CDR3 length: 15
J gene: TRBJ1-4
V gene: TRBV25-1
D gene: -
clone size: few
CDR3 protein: CASSETVVTNEKLFF
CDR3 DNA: TGTGCCAGCAGTGAAACGGTGGTAACTAATGAAAAACTGTTTTTT

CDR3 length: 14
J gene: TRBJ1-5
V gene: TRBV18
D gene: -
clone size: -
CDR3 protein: CASSPTGLEGPQHF
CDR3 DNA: TGTGCCAGCTCCCCCACAGGGTTGGAAGGGCCCCAGCATTTT

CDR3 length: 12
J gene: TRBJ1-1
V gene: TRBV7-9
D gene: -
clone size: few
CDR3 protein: CASSILNTEAFF
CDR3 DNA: TGTGCCAGCAGCATTCTTAACACTGAAGCTTTCTTT

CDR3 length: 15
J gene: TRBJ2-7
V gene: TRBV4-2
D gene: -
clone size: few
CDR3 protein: CASSQFTTGLYEQYF
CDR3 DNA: TGTGCCAGCAGTCAATTTACGACAGGCCTCTACGAGCAGTACTTC

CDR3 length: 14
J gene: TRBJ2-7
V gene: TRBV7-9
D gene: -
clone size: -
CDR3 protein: CASRGWDTTYEQYF
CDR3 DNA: TGTGCCAGCAGAGGCTGGGACACCACCTACGAGCAGTACTTC

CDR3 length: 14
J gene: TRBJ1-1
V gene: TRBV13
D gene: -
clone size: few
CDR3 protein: CASSFRGRKSEAFF
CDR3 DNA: TGTGCCAGCAGCTTCCGAGGGAGGAAATCTGAAGCTTTCTTT

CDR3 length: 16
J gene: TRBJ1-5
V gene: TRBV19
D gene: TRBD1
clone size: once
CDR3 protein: CASTGQGRLGNQPQHF
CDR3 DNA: TGTGCCAGTACGGGACAGGGGAGATTGGGCAATCAGCCCCAGCATTTT

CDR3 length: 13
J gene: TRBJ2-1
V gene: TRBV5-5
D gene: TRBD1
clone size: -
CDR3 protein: CASSKTGYNEQFF
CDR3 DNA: TGTGCCAGCAGCAAGACAGGGTACAATGAGCAGTTCTTC

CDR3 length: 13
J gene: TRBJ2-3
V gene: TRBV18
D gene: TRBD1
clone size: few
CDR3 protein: CASSSGTADTQYF
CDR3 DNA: TGTGCCAGCTCATCTGGGACAGCAGATACGCAGTATTTT

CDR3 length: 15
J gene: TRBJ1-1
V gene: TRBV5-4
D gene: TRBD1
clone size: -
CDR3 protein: CASREQGAGFSEAFF
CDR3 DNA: TGTGCCAGCAGGGAACAGGGGGCGGGGTTCAGTGAAGCTTTCTTT